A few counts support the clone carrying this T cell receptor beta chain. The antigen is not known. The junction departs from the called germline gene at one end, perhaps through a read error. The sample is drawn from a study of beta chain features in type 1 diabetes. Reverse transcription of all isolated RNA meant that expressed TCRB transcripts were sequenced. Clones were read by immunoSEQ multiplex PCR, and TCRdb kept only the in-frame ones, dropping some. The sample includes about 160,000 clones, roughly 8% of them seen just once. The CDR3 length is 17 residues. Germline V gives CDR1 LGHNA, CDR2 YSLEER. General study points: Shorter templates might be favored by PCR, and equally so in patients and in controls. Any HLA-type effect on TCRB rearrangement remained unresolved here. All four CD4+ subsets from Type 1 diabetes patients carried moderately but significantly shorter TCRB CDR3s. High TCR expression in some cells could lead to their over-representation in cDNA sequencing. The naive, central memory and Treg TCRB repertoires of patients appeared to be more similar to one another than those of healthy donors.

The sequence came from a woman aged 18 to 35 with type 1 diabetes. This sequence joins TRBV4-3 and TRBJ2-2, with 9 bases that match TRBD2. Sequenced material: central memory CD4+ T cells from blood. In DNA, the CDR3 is TGCGCCAGCAGCCGAGATCTGGCTAGCGGGAACGCCGGGGAGCTGTTTTTT. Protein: CASSRDLASGNAGELFF.